This TCR beta chain was documented in a study of T cells in Graves' hyperthyroidism and ophthalmopathy. Trimming took 6 bases from V and 0 from J; bases not matched to a gene: 5. The germline V gene has CDR1 SNHLY and CDR2 FYNNEI. The CDR3 extends over 15 amino acids. TCR beta CDR3 regions were amplified from RNA. First-round RT-PCR targeting the TCR CDR3 was performed with the HTBI primer set. TCRdb re-called the multiplex PCR reads with MiXCR, one entry per CDR3 protein. The sample consists of roughly 260,000 distinct CDR3 sequences, roughly 15% of them appearing once. Thyroid ultrasound and orbital computed tomography, with clinical symptoms and serum thyroxine and TRAb, informed diagnoses.

The sequenced sample was blood. The chain is built from TRBV2 and TRBJ2-7, with 10 bases matching TRBD2. The clonotype originates from a woman aged 40-49 years with Graves' hyperthyroidism that later progressed to Graves' ophthalmopathy. CDR3 nucleotide sequence: TGTGCCAGCAGCGAACTAGCGGGGACCTCCTACGAGCAGTACTTC. It is translated as CASSELAGTSYEQYF.